The 3 T cell receptor beta chains in this list originate from one sample, sequenced in a study of PD-L1 blockade in urothelial cancer. Assay used: immunoSEQ multiplex PCR; TCRdb lists only in-frame clones, some missing. Altogether roughly 56,000 clones are present, roughly four fifths being singletons, with the ten largest covering around 4.6%. Sequences were derived from PBMCs, sampled around atezolizumab (anti-PD-L1) treatment. All receptors come from a man aged 65 to 85 with urothelial cancer.

The chain is built from TRBV7-9 and TRBJ2-1; D might be TRBD1 (6 bases). CDR3 length: 17 residues. V shed 4 bases and J shed 3 bases, with 19 bases lying between them. The germline CDR1 and CDR2 sequences are SEHNR and FQNEAQ (reference sequence). The CDR3 bases are TGTGCCAGCAGCTCCCGCAACGGCAGGGGCGGCTACAATGAGCAGTTCTTC. This gives the protein CASSSRNGRGGYNEQFF.

This chain connects TRBV5-1 to TRBJ2-1, with TRBD2 matching 7 bases. CDR3 length equals 15 residues. The ends lost 5 bases at V and 0 bases at J; junction bases unmatched: 5. Germline CDR1 and CDR2: SGHRS and YFSETQ. The CDR3 loop reads CASSPGLSSYNEQFF. Written as DNA, the CDR3 is TGCGCCAGCAGTCCGGGACTAAGCTCCTACAATGAGCAGTTCTTC.

The V and J genes are TRBV5-6 and TRBJ2-1, with a tentative D call TRBD2 (6 bases). Germline CDR1 is SGHDT and CDR2 is YYEEEE. CDR3 length equals 15 residues. V lost 3 bases, J lost 0 bases, and 10 bases lay in between. Written as DNA, the CDR3 is TGTGCCAGCAGCTATAGCGGAAGCTCCTACAATGAGCAGTTCTTC. Its protein product is CASSYSGSSYNEQFF.